The rows below give T cell receptor beta chains drawn from one sample of a study of OX40 agonist ivuxolimab in advanced cancers. Clones were read by immunoSEQ multiplex PCR, and TCRdb kept only the in-frame ones, dropping some. Of some 80,000 clones listed, about nine tenths were seen once; the top ten hold 0.6% to 0.7%. The specimen comprised CD4+ or CD8+ T cells sorted from blood, sampled in a trial of the OX40 agonist ivuxolimab. These receptors all stem from an adult with an advanced solid tumor such as melanoma, head and neck, liver or kidney cancer. The CDR3 runs from the conserved cysteine through the conserved F or W. The D gene is left open where the match is weak. Clone sizes are given selectively: once, few, many, or a class where the clone is expanded.

few	16	TRBV6-5	TRBJ1-6	TRBD1	TGTGCCAGCAGTTTAGTGCCGGGGACAGGGTATTCACCCCTCCACTTT	CASSLVPGTGYSPLHF
.	16	TRBV9	TRBJ2-3	.	TGTGCCAGCAGCTCCGGAGGGGCCCCTAGCACAGATACGCAGTATTTT	CASSSGGAPSTDTQYF
.	13	TRBV7-9	TRBJ2-3	.	TGTGCCGGACGGGGCCTCCCCGCAGATACGCAGTATTTT	CAGRGLPADTQYF
once	14	TRBV10-3	TRBJ2-7	TRBD1	TGTGCCATCAGATCCGGGACAGGGCCCTACGAGCAGTACTTC	CAIRSGTGPYEQYF
.	14	TRBV9	TRBJ1-3	.	TGTGCCAGCAGCTCACAGGTTACGGGAAACACCATATATTTT	CASSSQVTGNTIYF
.	15	TRBV5-4	TRBJ2-7	.	TGTGCCAGCAGCGGCGGGACGGTTAGCTCCTACGAGCAGTACTTC	CASSGGTVSSYEQYF
.	16	TRBV19	TRBJ1-2	TRBD1	TGTGCCAGTAAAAAGGGACAGGCCTCTACTAACTATGGCTACACCTTC	CASKKGQASTNYGYTF
.	15	TRBV19	TRBJ2-7	TRBD1	TGTGCCAGTAGTCCGGGACAGGGGTTCGGCTACGAGCAGTACTTC	CASSPGQGFGYEQYF
few	12	TRBV19	TRBJ2-7	.	TGTGCCAGTAGTCCAGACAGGTACGAGCAGTACTTC	CASSPDRYEQYF
.	13	TRBV29-1	TRBJ1-1	.	TGCAGCGCATCCGGCGGCATGAACACTGAAGCTTTCTTT	CSASGGMNTEAFF
.	16	TRBV30	TRBJ1-3	.	TGTGCCTGGAGGGGCCAGGGGATCGGCTCTGGAAACACCATATATTTT	CAWRGQGIGSGNTIYF
once	15	TRBV18	TRBJ2-3	TRBD2	TGTGCCAGCTCACCCCGGGAGGGGAGCACAGATACGCAGTATTTT	CASSPREGSTDTQYF
.	17	TRBV30	TRBJ2-3	TRBD1	TGTGCCTGGAGTGCCTTAACCGGGACAGGGGGCACAGATACGCAGTATTTT	CAWSALTGTGGTDTQYF
.	16	TRBV18	TRBJ2-3	.	TGTGCCAGCTCACCACCCGGGACTTTTCGCACAGATACGCAGTATTTT	CASSPPGTFRTDTQYF
.	14	TRBV6-5	TRBJ1-2	TRBD1	TGTGCCAGCACTCAATCAGGGGGCCACTATGGCTACACCTTC	CASTQSGGHYGYTF
.	13	TRBV18	TRBJ1-2	.	TGTGCCAGCTCACCGGGATCTAACTATGGCTACACCTTC	CASSPGSNYGYTF
once	15	TRBV30	TRBJ1-4	.	TGTGCCTGGATTCGCCGGGGGGGCGAAGGGGAAAAACTGTTTTTT	CAWIRRGGEGEKLFF
.	17	TRBV12-2	TRBJ2-6	.	TGTGCAAGTCGCTTAACGGGACAGGGCCCTGGGGCCAACGTCCTGACTTTC	CASRLTGQGPGANVLTF
.	13	TRBV6-5	TRBJ1-6	TRBD1	TGTGCCAGCAGCCGAAACAGGGGAGTGGGACTCCACTTT	CASSRNRGVGLHF
.	15	TRBV7-6	TRBJ2-5	.	TGTGCCAGCAGCTTAGTGGGGGGCACCCAAGAGACCCAGTACTTC	CASSLVGGTQETQYF
once	16	TRBV23-1	TRBJ1-5	.	TGCGCCAGCAGTCAATTAGCCCAGAAGAGCAATCAGCCCCAGCATTTT	CASSQLAQKSNQPQHF
.	15	TRBV11-1	TRBJ2-2	.	TGTGCCAGCAGCTTATCAGGGGGGAAAACCGGGGAGCTGTTTTTT	CASSLSGGKTGELFF
.	16	TRBV5-1	TRBJ1-2	TRBD1	TGCGCCAGCAGCTTGGGGGGACAGGGTATGGACTATGGCTACACCTTC	CASSLGGQGMDYGYTF
.	13	TRBV5-1	TRBJ2-1	.	TGCGCCAGCAGTAGTGCGGTTGACAATGAGCAGTTCTTC	CASSSAVDNEQFF
.	13	TRBV10-3	TRBJ1-2	.	TGTGCCATCAGTGAGGAGACGGGGATGGGCTACACCTTC	CAISEETGMGYTF
.	12	TRBV29-1	TRBJ2-5	.	TGCAGCGTCCTCGACAGACAAGAGACCCAGTACTTC	CSVLDRQETQYF
.	15	TRBV10-3	TRBJ1-1	TRBD1	TGTGCCATCAGTGAAAACAGGGGAGGGAACACTGAAGCTTTCTTT	CAISENRGGNTEAFF
.	14	TRBV9	TRBJ2-5	TRBD1	TGTGCCAGCAGCGTAGGGGACAGGGCGGAGACCCAGTACTTC	CASSVGDRAETQYF
.	15	TRBV19	TRBJ2-1	.	TGTGCCAGTAGTATAGCAGGGGCCATCTACAATGAGCAGTTCTTC	CASSIAGAIYNEQFF
.	15	TRBV5-4	TRBJ2-6	.	TGTGCCAGCAGCTTGGATCGGGCTGGGGCCAACGTCCTGACTTTC	CASSLDRAGANVLTF
.	14	TRBV2	TRBJ1-1	TRBD1	TGTGCCATCACCCGGGACAGGGGCTACACTGAAGCTTTCTTT	CAITRDRGYTEAFF
.	15	TRBV6-5	TRBJ2-7	.	TGTGCCAGCAGTTACTCGCCGGGGGTTGGCTACGAGCAGTACTTC	CASSYSPGVGYEQYF
.	14	TRBV6-1	TRBJ1-1	.	TGTGCCAGCAGTGAAACAGGGAGGCACACTGAAGCTTTCTTT	CASSETGRHTEAFF
.	17	TRBV29-1	TRBJ2-3	.	TGCAGCGTTGAGTTTTTTTTAGGGGATGCTAGCACAGATACGCAGTATTTT	CSVEFFLGDASTDTQYF
.	15	TRBV6-5	TRBJ1-2	TRBD1	TGTGCCAGCAGTTACTCGACAGGGGGGGCCTATGGCTACACCTTC	CASSYSTGGAYGYTF
.	16	TRBV6-6	TRBJ2-7	.	TGTGCCAGCAGTAAGACCGGGCCTAGGGCCGCGTACGAGCAGTACTTC	CASSKTGPRAAYEQYF
.	20	TRBV5-4	TRBJ2-3	TRBD2	TGTGCCAGCAGCTTGGAAGGCCTAGCGGGAACAGGATACTTCACAGATACGCAGTATTTT	CASSLEGLAGTGYFTDTQYF
.	16	TRBV5-4	TRBJ2-5	TRBD2	TGTGCCAGCAGCCCAGCTAGCGGGGCCCGCCTGGGGACCCAGTACTTC	CASSPASGARLGTQYF
.	15	TRBV7-7	TRBJ2-3	TRBD1	TGTGCTAGCAGCCTCACAGGGGTGGAAGCAGATACGCAGTATTTT	CASSLTGVEADTQYF
few	16	TRBV27	TRBJ2-7	TRBD2	TGTGCCAGCAGAAAGGGGACTAGCGGGGGGGTATACGAGCAGTACTTC	CASRKGTSGGVYEQYF
.	14	TRBV2	TRBJ2-3	TRBD2	TGTGCCAGCCACAGCGGGAGCATCACAGATACGCAGTATTTT	CASHSGSITDTQYF
.	14	TRBV5-4	TRBJ2-1	.	TGTGCCAGCAGCTTGGCAGGTCTCTACAATGAGCAGTTCTTC	CASSLAGLYNEQFF
.	13	TRBV7-2	TRBJ1-4	.	TGTGCCAGCAGCTTAGGGCCTGGGGAAAAACTGTTTTTT	CASSLGPGEKLFF
.	16	TRBV2	TRBJ1-6	.	TGTGCCAGCAGTGAGACTTCCCGGGAGTATAATTCACCCCTCCACTTT	CASSETSREYNSPLHF
.	16	TRBV5-1	TRBJ2-7	TRBD2	TGCGCCAGCAGCTTGATAGCGGGAGGACACTCCTACGAGCAGTACTTC	CASSLIAGGHSYEQYF
once	14	TRBV19	TRBJ1-5	TRBD1	TGTGCCAGTAGTGGACAGGGAGGCAATCAGCCCCAGCATTTT	CASSGQGGNQPQHF
.	14	TRBV9	TRBJ2-2	TRBD1	TGTGCCAGCAACGGGCAGGGGGCGATCGGGGAGCTGTTTTTT	CASNGQGAIGELFF
.	16	TRBV7-8	TRBJ2-3	.	TGTGCCAGCAGCTTAGCAGGGGTTCTAAGCACAGATACGCAGTATTTT	CASSLAGVLSTDTQYF
.	14	TRBV6-4	TRBJ2-1	.	TGTGCCAGCAGTGGCCTAGGGACCGACAATGAGCAGTTCTTC	CASSGLGTDNEQFF
.	11	TRBV13	TRBJ2-5	.	TGTGCCAGCAGTCTCCAAGAGACCCAGTACTTC	CASSLQETQYF